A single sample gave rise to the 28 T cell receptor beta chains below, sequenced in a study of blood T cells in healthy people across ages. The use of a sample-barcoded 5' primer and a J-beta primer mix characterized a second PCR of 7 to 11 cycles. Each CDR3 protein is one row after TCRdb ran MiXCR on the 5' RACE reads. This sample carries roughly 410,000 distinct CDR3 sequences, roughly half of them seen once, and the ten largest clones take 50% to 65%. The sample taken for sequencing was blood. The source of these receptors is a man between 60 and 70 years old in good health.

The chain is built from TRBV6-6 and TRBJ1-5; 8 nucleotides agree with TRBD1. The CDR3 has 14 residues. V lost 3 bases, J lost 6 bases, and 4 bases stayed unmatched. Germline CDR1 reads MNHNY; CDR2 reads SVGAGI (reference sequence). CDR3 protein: CASSYQGAGQPQHF. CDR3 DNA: TGTGCCAGCAGTTATCAGGGGGCTGGTCAGCCCCAGCATTTT.

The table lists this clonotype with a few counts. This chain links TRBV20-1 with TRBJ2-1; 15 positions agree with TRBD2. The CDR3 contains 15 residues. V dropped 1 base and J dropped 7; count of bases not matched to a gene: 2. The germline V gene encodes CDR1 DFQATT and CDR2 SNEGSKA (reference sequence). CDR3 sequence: CSARVGLAGGNEQFF. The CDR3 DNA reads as TGCAGTGCTAGAGTTGGACTAGCGGGAGGGAATGAGCAGTTCTTC.

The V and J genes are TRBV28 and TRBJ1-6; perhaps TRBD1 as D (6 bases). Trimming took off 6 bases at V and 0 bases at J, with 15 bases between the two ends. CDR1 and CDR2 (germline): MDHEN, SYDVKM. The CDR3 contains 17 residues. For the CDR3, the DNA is TGTGCCAGCAGCCCGGCAGGGGCAAGCTCCTATAATTCACCCCTCCACTTT. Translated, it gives CASSPAGASSYNSPLHF.

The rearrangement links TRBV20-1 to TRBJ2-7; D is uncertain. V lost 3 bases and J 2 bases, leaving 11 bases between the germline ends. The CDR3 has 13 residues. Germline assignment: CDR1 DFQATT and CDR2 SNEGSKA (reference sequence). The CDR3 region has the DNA TGCAGTGCTAGGGGGTGGACCACCTACGAGCAGTACTTC. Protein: CSARGWTTYEQYF.

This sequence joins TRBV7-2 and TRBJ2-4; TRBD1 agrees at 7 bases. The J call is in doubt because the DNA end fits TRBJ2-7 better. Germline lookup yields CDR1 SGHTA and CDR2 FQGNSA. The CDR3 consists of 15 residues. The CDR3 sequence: CASSLAPQGAYEQYF. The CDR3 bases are TGTGCCAGCAGCTTAGCGCCCCAGGGGGCCTACGAGCAGTACTTC.

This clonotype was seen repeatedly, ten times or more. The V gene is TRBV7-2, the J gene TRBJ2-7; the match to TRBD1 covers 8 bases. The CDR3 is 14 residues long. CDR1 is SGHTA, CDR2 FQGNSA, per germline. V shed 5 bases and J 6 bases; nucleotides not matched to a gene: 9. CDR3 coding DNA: TGTGCCAGCAGCCCCATCCGGGGACAGGTCGAGCAGTACTTC. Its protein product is CASSPIRGQVEQYF. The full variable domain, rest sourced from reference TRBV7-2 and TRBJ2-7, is GAGVSQSPSNKVTEKGKDVELRCDPISGHTALYWYRQSLGQGLEFLIYFQGNSAPDKSGLPSDRFSAERTGGSVSTLTIQRTQQEDSAVYLCASSPIRGQVEQYFGPGTRLTVT.

The CDR3 DNA is TGTGCCAGCAGCTCGAGGGCCAGTCAAGAGACCCAGTACTTC. Amino acids: CASSSRASQETQYF. The J gene is TRBJ2-5, the V gene TRBV7-9, with D perhaps matching TRBD2 (5 bases). CDR3 length equals 14 residues. The ends were cut back, 4 bases at V and 2 bases at J, with 11 bases in the middle. Germline V gene data show CDR1 as SEHNR and CDR2 as FQNEAQ (reference sequence).

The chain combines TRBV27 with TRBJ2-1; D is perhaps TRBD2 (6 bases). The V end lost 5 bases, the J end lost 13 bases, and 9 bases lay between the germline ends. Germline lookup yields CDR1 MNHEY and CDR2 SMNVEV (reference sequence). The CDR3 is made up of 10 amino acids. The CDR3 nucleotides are TGTGCCAGCAGTCTAGCGCGTCAGTTCTTC. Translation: CASSLARQFF.

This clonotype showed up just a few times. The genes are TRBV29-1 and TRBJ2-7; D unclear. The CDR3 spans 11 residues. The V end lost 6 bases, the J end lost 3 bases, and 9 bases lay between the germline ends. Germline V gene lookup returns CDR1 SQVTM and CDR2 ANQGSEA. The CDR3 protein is CSVWLGYEQYF. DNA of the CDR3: TGCAGCGTCTGGTTGGGCTACGAGCAGTACTTC.

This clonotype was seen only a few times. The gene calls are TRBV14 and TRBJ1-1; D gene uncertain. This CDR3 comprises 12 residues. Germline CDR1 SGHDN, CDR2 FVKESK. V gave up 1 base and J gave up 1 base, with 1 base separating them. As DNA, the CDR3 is TGTGCCAGCAGCCAAGGGAACACTGAAGCTTTCTTT. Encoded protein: CASSQGNTEAFF.

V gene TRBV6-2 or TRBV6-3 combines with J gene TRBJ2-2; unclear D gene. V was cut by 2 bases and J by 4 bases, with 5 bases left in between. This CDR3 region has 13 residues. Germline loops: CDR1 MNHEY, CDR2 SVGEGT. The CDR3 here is CASSYRLTGELFF. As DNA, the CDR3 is TGTGCCAGCAGTTACCGGCTCACCGGGGAGCTGTTTTTT.

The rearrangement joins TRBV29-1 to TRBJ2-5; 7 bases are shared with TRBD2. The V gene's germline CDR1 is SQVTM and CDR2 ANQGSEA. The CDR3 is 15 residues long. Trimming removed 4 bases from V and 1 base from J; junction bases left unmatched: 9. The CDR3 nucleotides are TGCAGCGTTGGGAAACAAGCGGGGCCCCAAGAGACCCAGTACTTC. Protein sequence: CSVGKQAGPQETQYF. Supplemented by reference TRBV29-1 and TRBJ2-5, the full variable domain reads SAVISQKPSRDICQRGTSLTIQCQVDSQVTMMFWYRQQPGQSLTLIATANQGSEATYESGFVIDKFPISRPNLTFSTLTVSNMSPEDSSIYLCSVGKQAGPQETQYFGPGTRLLVL.

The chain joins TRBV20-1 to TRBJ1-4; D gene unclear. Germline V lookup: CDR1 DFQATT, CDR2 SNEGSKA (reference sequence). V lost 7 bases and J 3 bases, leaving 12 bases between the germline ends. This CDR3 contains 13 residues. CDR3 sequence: CSGVKQANEKLFF. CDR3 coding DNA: TGCAGTGGCGTTAAGCAGGCTAATGAAAAACTGTTTTTT.

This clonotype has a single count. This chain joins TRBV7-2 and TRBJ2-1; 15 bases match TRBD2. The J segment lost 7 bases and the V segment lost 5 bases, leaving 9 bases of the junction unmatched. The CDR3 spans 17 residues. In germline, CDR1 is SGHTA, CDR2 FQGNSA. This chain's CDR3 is CASSGRTSGRARNEQFF. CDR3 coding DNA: TGTGCCAGCAGCGGAAGGACTAGCGGGAGGGCCAGGAATGAGCAGTTCTTC.

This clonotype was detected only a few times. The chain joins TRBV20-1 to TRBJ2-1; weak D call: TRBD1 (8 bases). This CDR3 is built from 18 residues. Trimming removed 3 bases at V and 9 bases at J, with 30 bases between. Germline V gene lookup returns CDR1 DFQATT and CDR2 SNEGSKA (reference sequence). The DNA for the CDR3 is TGCAGTGCTAGTGGGGGGGGGGACAGGAGTACGGGATGGGGTGAGCAGTTCTTC. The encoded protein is CSASGGGDRSTGWGEQFF.

Here the CDR3 reads CASSPGLAGGDTGELFF. The CDR3 DNA is TGTGCCAGCAGCCCGGGACTAGCGGGAGGGGACACCGGGGAGCTGTTTTTT. This chain links TRBV12-3 or TRBV12-4 with TRBJ2-2; 16 positions match TRBD2. CDR3 size: 17 residues. V gave up 6 bases and J gave up 3 bases; unmatched junction bases: 4.

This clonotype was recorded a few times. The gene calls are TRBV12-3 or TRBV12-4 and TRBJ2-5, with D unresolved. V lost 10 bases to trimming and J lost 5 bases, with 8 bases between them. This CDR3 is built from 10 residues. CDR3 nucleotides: TGTGCCACCCGAAGGGAGACCCAGTACTTC. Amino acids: CATRRETQYF.

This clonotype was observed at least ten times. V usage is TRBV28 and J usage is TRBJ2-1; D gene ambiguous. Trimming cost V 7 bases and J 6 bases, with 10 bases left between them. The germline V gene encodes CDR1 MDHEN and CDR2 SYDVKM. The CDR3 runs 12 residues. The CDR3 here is CASTVIGNEQFF. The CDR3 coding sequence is TGTGCCAGCACAGTAATAGGCAATGAGCAGTTCTTC.

The CDR3 DNA is TGTGCCAGCAGTTTAGGTGCAGGACCAGGGTGGACCCAGTACTTC. It yields the protein CASSLGAGPGWTQYF. The chain carries TRBV27 and TRBJ2-7; weak D call: TRBD1 (5 bases). TRBJ2-5 matches the DNA end more closely, so the J call is doubtful. This CDR3 has 15 amino acids. Germline V lookup: CDR1 MNHEY, CDR2 SMNVEV (reference sequence).

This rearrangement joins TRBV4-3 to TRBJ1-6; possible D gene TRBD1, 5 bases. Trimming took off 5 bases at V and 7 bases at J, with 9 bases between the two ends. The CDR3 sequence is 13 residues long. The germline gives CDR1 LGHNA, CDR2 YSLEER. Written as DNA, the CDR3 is TGCGCCAGCAGCGGGACGGCCAATTCACCCCTCCACTTT. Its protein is CASSGTANSPLHF.

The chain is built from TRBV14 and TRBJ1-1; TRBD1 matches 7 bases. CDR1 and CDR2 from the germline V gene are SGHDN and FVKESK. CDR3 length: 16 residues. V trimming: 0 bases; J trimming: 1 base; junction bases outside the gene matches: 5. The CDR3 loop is CASSQDKGAGNTEAFF. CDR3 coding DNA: TGTGCCAGCAGCCAAGATAAGGGGGCCGGGAACACTGAAGCTTTCTTT. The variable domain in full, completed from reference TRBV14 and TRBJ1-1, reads EAGVTQFPSHSVIEKGQTVTLRCDPISGHDNLYWYRRVMGKEIKFLLHFVKESKQDESGMPNNRFLAERTGGTYSTLKVQPAELEDSGVYFCASSQDKGAGNTEAFFGQGTRLTVV.

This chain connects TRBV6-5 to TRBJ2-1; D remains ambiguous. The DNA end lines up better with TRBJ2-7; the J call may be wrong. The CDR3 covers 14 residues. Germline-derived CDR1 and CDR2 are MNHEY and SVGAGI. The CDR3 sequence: CASSDRALANEQYF. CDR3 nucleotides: TGTGCCAGCAGTGACCGGGCCCTCGCCAATGAGCAGTACTTC.

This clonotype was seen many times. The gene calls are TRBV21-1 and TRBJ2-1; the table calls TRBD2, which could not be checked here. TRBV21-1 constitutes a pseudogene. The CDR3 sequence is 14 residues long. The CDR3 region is CASSPHKYGSMQFF. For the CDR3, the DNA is TGTGCCAGCAGCCCTCATAAGTACGGGAGTATGCAGTTCTTC.

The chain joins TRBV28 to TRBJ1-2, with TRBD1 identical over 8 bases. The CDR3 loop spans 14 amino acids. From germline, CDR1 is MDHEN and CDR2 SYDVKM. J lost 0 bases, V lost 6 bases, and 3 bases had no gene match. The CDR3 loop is CASSSTGANYGYTF. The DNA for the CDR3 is TGTGCCAGCAGCTCGACAGGGGCTAACTATGGCTACACCTTC.

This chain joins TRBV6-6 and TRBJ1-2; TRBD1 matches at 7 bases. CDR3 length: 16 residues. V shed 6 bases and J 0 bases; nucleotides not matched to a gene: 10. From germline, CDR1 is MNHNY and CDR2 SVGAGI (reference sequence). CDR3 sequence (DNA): TGTGCCAGCAGCCGGGACAGTTCTATAGCTAACTATGGCTACACCTTC. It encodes CASSRDSSIANYGYTF.

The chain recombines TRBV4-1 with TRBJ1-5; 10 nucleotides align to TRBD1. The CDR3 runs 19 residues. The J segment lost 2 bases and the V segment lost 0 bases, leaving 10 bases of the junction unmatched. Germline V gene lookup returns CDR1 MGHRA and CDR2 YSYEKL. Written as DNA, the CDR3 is TGCGCCAGCAGCCAAGATCTGGGACAGGGGAGGTTGGGCAATCAGCCCCAGCATTTT. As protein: CASSQDLGQGRLGNQPQHF.

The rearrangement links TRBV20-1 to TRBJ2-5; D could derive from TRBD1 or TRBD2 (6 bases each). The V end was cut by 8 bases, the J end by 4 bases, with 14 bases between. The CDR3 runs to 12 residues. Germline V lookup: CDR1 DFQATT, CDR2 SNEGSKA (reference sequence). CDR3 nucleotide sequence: TGCAGTACCTTTGAGGGGGGAGAGACCCAGTACTTC. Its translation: CSTFEGGETQYF.

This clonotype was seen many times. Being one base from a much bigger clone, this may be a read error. In nucleotides, the CDR3 is TGTGCCAGCAGCCGCCGACAGGGTTGCGCGAACACCGGGGAGCTGTTTTTT. It encodes CASSRRQGCANTGELFF. The genes are TRBV4-2 and TRBJ2-2, with 7 bases that match TRBD1. The CDR3 extends over 17 amino acids. Trimming at V came to 4 bases and at J to 0 bases, leaving 8 bases not matched to a gene. Looked up from germline, CDR1 is LGHNA and CDR2 is YNFKEQ.